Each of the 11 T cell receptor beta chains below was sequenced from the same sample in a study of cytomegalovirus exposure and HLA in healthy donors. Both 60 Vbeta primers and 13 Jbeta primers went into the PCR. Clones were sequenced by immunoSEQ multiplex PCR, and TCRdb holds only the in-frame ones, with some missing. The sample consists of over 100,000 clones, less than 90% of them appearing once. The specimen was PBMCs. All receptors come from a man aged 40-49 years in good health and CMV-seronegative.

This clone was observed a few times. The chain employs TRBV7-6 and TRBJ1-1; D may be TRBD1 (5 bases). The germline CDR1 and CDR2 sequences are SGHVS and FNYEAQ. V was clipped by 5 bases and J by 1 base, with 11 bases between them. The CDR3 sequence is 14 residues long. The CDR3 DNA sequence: TGTGCCAGCAGCAAAATGACAGCGAACACTGAAGCTTTCTTT. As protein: CASSKMTANTEAFF.

The CDR3 nucleotides read TGTGCCAGCAGCCAGGGCCCTCCAGGGCAGTACTTC. Translating gives CASSQGPPGQYF. The genes are TRBV11-2 and TRBJ2-7; tentatively, D is TRBD1 (5 bases). Trimming took off 5 bases at V and 9 bases at J, with 14 bases between the two ends. The CDR3 is 12 amino acids. Germline CDR1 reads SGHAT; CDR2 reads FQNNGV.

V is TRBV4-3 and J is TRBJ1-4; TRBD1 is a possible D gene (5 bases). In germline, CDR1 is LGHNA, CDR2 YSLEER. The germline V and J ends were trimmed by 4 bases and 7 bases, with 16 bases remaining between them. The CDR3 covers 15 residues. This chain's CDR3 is CASSLDPGWSEKLFF. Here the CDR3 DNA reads TGCGCCAGCAGCCTCGACCCAGGGTGGAGTGAAAAACTGTTTTTT.

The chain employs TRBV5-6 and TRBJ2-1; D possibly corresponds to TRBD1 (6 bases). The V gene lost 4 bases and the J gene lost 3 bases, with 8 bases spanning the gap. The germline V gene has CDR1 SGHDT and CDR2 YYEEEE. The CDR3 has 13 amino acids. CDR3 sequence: CASSPDSYNEQFF. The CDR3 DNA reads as TGTGCCAGCAGCCCGGACAGCTACAATGAGCAGTTCTTC.

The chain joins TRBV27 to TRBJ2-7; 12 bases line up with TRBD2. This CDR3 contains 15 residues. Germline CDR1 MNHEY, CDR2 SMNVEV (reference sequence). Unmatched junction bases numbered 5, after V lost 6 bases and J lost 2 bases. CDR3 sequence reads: CASRIGLAGTYEQYF. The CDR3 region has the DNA TGTGCCAGCAGGATCGGACTAGCGGGGACCTACGAGCAGTACTTC.

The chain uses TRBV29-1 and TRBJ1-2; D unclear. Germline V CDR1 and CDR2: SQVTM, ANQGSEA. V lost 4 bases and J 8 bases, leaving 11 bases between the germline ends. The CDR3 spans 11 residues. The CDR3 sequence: CSVVGLEGYTF. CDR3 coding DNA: TGCAGCGTTGTTGGGCTTGAGGGCTACACCTTC. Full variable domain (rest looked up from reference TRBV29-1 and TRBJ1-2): SAVISQKPSRDICQRGTSLTIQCQVDSQVTMMFWYRQQPGQSLTLIATANQGSEATYESGFVIDKFPISRPNLTFSTLTVSNMSPEDSSIYLCSVVGLEGYTFGSGTRLTVV.

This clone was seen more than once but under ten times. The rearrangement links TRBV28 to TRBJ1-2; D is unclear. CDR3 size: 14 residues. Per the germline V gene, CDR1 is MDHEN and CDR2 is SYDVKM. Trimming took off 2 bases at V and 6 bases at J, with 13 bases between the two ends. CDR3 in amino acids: CASSLVTVPHGYTF. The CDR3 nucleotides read TGTGCCAGCAGTTTAGTTACAGTCCCGCATGGCTACACCTTC.

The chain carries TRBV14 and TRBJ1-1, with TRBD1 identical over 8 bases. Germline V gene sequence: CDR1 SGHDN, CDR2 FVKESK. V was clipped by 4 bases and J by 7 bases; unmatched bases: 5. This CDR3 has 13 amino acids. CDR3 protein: CASSPTGAGEAFF. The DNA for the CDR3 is TGTGCCAGCAGCCCGACAGGGGCGGGTGAAGCTTTCTTT.

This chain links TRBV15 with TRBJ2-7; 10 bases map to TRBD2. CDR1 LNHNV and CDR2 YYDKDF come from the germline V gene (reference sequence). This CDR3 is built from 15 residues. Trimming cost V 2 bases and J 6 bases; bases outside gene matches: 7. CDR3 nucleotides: TGTGCCACCAGCAGAACTAGCGGGATTGGTTTCGAGCAGTACTTC. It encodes CATSRTSGIGFEQYF.

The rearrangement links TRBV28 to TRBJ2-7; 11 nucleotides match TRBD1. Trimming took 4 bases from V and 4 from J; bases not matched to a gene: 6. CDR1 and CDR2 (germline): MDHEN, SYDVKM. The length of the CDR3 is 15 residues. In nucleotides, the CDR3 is TGTGCCAGCAGTTCGCCGGGACAGGGGGATTACGAGCAGTACTTC. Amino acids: CASSSPGQGDYEQYF.

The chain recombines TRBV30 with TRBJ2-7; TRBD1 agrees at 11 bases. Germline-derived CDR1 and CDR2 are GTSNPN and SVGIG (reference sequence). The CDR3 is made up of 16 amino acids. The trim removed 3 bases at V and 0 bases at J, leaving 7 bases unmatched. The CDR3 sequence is CAWSGQGAKLSYEQYF. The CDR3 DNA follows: TGTGCCTGGAGCGGACAGGGGGCTAAGCTCTCCTACGAGCAGTACTTC.